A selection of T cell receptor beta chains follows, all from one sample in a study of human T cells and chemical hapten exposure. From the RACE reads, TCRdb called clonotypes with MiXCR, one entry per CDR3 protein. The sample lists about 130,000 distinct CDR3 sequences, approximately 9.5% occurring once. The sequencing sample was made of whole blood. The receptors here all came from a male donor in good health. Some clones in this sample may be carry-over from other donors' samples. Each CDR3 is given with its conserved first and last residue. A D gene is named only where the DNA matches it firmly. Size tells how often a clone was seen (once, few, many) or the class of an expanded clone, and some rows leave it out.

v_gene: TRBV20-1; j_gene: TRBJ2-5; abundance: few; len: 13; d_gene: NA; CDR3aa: CSARATSLGTQYF; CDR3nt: TGCAGTGCTAGAGCGACTAGTTTGGGGACCCAGTACTTC
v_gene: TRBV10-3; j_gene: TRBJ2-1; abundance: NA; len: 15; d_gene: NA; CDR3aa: CAISDRGNVGNEQFF; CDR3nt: TGTGCCATCAGTGACAGGGGCAATGTCGGCAATGAGCAGTTCTTC
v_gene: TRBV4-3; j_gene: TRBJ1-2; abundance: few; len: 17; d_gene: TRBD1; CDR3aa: CASSPLFAGGEHYGYTF; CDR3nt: TGCGCCAGCAGCCCACTGTTTGCAGGGGGCGAGCACTATGGCTACACCTTC
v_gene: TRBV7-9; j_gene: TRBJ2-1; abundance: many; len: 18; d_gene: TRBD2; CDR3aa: CASSSMTSGASSYNEQFF; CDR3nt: TGTGCCAGCAGCTCTATGACTAGCGGGGCGAGCTCCTACAATGAGCAGTTCTTC
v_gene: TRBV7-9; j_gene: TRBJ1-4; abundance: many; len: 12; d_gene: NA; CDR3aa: CASSPRGEKLFF; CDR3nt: TGTGCCAGCAGCCCACGGGGAGAAAAACTGTTTTTT
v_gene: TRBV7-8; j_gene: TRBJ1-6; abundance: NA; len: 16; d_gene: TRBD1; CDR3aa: CASSFGTGTHNSPLHF; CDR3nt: TGTGCCAGCAGCTTCGGGACAGGGACCCATAATTCACCCCTCCACTTT
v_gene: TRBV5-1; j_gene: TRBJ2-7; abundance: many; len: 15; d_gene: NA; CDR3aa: CASSLVGAKGAEQYF; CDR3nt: TGCGCCAGCAGCTTGGTGGGGGCTAAGGGAGCCGAGCAGTACTTC
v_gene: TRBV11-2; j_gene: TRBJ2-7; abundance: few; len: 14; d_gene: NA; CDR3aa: CASSLGTEEPEQYF; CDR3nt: TGTGCCAGCAGCTTAGGGACAGAGGAACCCGAGCAGTACTTC
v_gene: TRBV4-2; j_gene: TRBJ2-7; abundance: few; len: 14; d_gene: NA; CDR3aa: CASSQGGEDYEQYF; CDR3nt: TGTGCCAGCAGCCAAGGAGGGGAGGACTACGAGCAGTACTTC
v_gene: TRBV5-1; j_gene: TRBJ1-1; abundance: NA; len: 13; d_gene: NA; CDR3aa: CASSWRGEAEAFF; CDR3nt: TGCGCCAGCAGCTGGAGAGGGGAGGCTGAAGCTTTCTTT
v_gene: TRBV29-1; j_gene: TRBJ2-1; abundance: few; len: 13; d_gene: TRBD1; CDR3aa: CSVEEAGGNEQFF; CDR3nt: TGCAGCGTTGAAGAGGCAGGGGGCAATGAGCAGTTCTTC
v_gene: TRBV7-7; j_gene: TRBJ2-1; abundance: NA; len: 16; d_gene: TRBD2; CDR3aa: CASSLRLAGEGNEQFF; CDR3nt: TGTGCCAGCAGCTTGAGACTAGCGGGAGAGGGGAATGAGCAGTTCTTC
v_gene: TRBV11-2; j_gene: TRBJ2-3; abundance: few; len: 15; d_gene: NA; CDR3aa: CASSPGAGSTDTQYF; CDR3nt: TGTGCCAGCAGCCCAGGCGCCGGTAGCACAGATACGCAGTATTTT
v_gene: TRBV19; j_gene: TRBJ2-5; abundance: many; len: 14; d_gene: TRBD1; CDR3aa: CASRSRGLEETQYF; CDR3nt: TGTGCCAGTCGCAGCAGGGGGCTGGAAGAGACCCAGTACTTC
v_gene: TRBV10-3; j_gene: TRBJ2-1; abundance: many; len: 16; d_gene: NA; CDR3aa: CAISESAGTFEHEQFF; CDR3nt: TGTGCCATCAGTGAGTCGGCCGGGACATTCGAGCATGAGCAGTTCTTC
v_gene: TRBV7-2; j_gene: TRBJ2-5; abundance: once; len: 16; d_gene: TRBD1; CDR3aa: CASSSYGTGYQETQYF; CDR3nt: TGTGCCAGCAGCTCGTACGGGACAGGGTACCAAGAGACCCAGTACTTC
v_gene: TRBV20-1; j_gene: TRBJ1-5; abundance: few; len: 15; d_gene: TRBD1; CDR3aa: CSARLQGGGNQPQHF; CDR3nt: TGCAGTGCTAGACTACAGGGGGGCGGCAATCAGCCCCAGCATTTT
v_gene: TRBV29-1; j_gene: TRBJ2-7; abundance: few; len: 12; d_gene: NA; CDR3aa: CSVTGQGYEQYF; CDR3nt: TGCAGCGTAACGGGACAAGGATACGAGCAGTACTTC
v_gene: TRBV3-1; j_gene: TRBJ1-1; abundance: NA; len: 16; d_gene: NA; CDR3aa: CASSQEAGKALLYAFF; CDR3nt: TGTGCCAGCAGCCAAGAAGCAGGGAAGGCCCTACTCTACGCTTTCTTT
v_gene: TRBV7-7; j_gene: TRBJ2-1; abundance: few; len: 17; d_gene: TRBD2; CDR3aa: CASSFGTSGREGNEQFF; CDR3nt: TGTGCCAGCAGCTTCGGGACTAGCGGGAGAGAGGGCAATGAGCAGTTCTTC
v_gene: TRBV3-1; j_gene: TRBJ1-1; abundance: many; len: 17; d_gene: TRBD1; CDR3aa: CASSQAGQVTMNTEAFF; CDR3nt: TGTGCCAGCAGCCAAGCGGGACAGGTTACCATGAACACTGAAGCTTTCTTT
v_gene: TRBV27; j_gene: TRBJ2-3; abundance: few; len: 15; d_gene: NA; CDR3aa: CASRIRRDDTDTQYF; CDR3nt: TGTGCCAGCAGAATCAGACGGGATGACACAGATACGCAGTATTTT
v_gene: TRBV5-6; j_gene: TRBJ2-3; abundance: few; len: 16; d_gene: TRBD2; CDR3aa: CASSFGTSVNTDTQYF; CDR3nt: TGTGCCAGCAGCTTCGGGACTAGCGTTAACACAGATACGCAGTATTTT
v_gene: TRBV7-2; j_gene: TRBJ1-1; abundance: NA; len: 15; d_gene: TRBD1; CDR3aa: CASSLNRGRRTEAFF; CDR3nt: TGTGCCAGCAGCCTGAACAGGGGGCGGAGGACTGAAGCTTTCTTT
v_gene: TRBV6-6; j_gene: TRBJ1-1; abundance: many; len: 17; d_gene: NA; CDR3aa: CASSPAGRTVMNTEAFF; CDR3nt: TGTGCCAGCAGTCCGGCTGGGCGGACAGTCATGAACACTGAAGCTTTCTTT
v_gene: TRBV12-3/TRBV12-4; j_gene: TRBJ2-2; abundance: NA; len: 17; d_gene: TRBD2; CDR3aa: CASSPGLAGANTGELFF; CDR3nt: TGTGCCAGCAGTCCGGGACTAGCGGGTGCGAACACCGGGGAGCTGTTTTTT
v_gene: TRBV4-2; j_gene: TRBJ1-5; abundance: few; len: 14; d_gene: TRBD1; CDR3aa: CASSQTGEDQPQHF; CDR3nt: TGTGCCAGCAGCCAGACAGGGGAGGATCAGCCCCAGCATTTT
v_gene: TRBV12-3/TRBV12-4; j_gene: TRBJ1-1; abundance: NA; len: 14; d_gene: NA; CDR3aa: CASSLGAGSTEAFF; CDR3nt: TGTGCCAGCAGTTTGGGAGCCGGGAGCACTGAAGCTTTCTTT
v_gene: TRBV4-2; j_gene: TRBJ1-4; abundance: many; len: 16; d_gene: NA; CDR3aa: CASSQDSGTPNEKLFF; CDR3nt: TGTGCCAGCAGCCAAGATAGCGGGACCCCTAATGAAAAACTGTTTTTT
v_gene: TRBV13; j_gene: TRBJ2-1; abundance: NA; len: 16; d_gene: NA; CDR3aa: CASSTNARPSYNEQFF; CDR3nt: TGTGCCAGCAGCACTAACGCGCGTCCCTCCTACAATGAGCAGTTCTTC
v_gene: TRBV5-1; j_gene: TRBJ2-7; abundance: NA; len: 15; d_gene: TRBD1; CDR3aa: CASSLEPGGSYEQYF; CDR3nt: TGCGCCAGCAGCTTGGAGCCAGGGGGATCCTACGAGCAGTACTTC
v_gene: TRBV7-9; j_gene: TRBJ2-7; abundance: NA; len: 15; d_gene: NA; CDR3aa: CASSLVVGPNYEQYF; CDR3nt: TGTGCCAGCAGCTTAGTGGTGGGGCCTAACTACGAGCAGTACTTC
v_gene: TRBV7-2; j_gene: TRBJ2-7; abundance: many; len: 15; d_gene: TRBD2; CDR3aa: CASSLANLAGDEQYF; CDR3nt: TGTGCCAGCAGCTTAGCGAACCTAGCGGGGGACGAGCAGTACTTC
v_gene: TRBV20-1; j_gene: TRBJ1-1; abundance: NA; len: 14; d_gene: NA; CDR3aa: CSAKSGGSDTEAFF; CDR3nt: TGCAGTGCCAAAAGCGGGGGATCGGACACTGAAGCTTTCTTT
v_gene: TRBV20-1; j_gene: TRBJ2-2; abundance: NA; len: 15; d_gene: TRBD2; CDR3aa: CSAPLAGGAAGELFF; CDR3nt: TGCAGTGCCCCATTAGCGGGAGGGGCGGCCGGGGAGCTGTTTTTT
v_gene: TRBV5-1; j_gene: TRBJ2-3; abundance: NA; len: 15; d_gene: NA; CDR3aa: CASSSEGQRADTQYF; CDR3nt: TGCGCCAGCAGCTCGGAAGGACAGAGGGCAGATACGCAGTATTTT
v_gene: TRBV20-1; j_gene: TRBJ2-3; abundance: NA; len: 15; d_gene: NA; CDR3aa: CSARDTRPRTDTQYF; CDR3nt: TGCAGTGCTAGAGATACGCGACCTCGCACAGATACGCAGTATTTT
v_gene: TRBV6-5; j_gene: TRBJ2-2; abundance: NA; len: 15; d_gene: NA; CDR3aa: CASSYGTSATGELFF; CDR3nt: TGTGCCAGCAGTTACGGGACCTCGGCCACCGGGGAGCTGTTTTTT
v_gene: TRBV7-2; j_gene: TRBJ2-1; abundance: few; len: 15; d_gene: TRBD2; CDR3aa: CASSPGGVGYNEQFF; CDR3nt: TGTGCCAGCAGCCCGGGGGGGGTGGGATACAATGAGCAGTTCTTC
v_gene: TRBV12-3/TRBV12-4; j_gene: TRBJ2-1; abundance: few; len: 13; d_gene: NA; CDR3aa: CASSPRNYNEQFF; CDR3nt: TGTGCCAGCAGCCCCAGAAATTACAATGAGCAGTTCTTC
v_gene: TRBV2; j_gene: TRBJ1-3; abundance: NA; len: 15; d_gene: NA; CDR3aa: CASSPGSTAGNTIYF; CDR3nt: TGTGCCAGCAGCCCAGGGTCCACAGCCGGAAACACCATATATTTT
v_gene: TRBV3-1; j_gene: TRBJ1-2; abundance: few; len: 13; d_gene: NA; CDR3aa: CASSPTGSNGYTF; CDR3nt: TGTGCCAGCAGCCCGACAGGCTCGAATGGCTACACCTTC
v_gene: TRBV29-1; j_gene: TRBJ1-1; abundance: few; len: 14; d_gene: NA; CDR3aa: CSVDFRLSNTEAFF; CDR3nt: TGCAGCGTTGACTTTCGGCTTTCGAACACTGAAGCTTTCTTT
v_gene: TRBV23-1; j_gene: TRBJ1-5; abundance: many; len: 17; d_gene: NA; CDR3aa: CASSQSARAYSNQPQHF; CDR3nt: TGCGCCAGCAGTCAATCGGCCAGGGCCTATAGCAATCAGCCCCAGCATTTT
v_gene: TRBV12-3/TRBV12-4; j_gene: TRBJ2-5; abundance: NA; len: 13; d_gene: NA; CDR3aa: CASSLIGDGVEYF; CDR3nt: TGTGCCAGCAGTTTAATTGGGGACGGGGTGGAGTACTTC
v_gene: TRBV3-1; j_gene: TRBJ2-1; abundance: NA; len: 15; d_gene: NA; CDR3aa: CASSQLVGDHNEQFF; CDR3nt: TGTGCCAGCAGCCAGCTAGTCGGGGACCACAATGAGCAGTTCTTC
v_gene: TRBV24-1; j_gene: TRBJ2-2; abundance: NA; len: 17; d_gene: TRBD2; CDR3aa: CATSEAGTSGIGGELFF; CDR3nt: TGTGCCACCAGTGAAGCCGGGACTAGCGGGATTGGCGGGGAGCTGTTTTTT
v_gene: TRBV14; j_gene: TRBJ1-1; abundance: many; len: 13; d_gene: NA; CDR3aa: CASSQAFGVEAFF; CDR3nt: TGTGCCAGCAGCCAAGCGTTCGGAGTTGAAGCTTTCTTT
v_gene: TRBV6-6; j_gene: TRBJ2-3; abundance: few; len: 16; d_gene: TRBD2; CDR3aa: CASSYPTSLGTDTQYF; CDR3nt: TGTGCCAGCAGTTACCCGACTAGCCTGGGCACAGATACGCAGTATTTT
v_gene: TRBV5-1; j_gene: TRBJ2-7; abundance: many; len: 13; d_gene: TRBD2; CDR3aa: CASKSGSSYEQYF; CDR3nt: TGCGCCAGCAAAAGCGGGAGCTCCTACGAGCAGTACTTC
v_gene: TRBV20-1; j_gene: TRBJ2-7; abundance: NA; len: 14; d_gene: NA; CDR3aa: CSARGTINSYEQYF; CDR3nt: TGCAGTGCTAGAGGGACTATTAACTCCTACGAGCAGTACTTC
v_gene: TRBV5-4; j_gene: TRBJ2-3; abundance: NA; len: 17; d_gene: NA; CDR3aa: CATTSGGPRASPDTQYF; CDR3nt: TGTGCCACAACCTCCGGCGGCCCGAGGGCCTCTCCAGATACGCAGTATTTT
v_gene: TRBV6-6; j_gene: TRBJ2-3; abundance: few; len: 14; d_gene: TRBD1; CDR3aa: CASSYSTGGDTQYF; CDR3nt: TGTGCCAGCAGTTACTCGACAGGGGGAGATACGCAGTATTTT
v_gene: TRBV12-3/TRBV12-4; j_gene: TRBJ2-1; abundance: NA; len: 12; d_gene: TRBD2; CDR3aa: CASGGESHEQFF; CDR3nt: TGTGCCAGCGGGGGGGAGTCCCATGAGCAGTTCTTC
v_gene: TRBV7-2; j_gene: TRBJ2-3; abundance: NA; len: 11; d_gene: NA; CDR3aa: CASGAEDTQYF; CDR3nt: TGTGCCAGCGGGGCGGAGGATACGCAGTATTTT
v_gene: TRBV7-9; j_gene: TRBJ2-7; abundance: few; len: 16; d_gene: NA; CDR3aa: CASSLVSAGVGGEQYF; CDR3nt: TGTGCTAGCAGCTTAGTATCGGCAGGGGTTGGGGGCGAGCAGTACTTC
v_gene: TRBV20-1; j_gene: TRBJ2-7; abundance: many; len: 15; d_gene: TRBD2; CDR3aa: CSARDASGRSYEQYF; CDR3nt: TGCAGTGCTAGAGATGCTAGCGGGAGGTCCTACGAGCAGTACTTC
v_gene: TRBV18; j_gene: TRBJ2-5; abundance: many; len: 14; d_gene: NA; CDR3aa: CASSPLEYQETQYF; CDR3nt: TGTGCCAGCTCACCGTTAGAATACCAAGAGACCCAGTACTTC
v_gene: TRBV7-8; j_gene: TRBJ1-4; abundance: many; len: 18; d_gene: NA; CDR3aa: CASSLDGGVGGTNEKLFF; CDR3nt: TGTGCCAGCAGCTTAGATGGGGGGGTCGGTGGAACTAATGAAAAACTGTTTTTT